This T cell receptor (beta chain) appears in the sequencing data of a study of regulatory T cells in long-lasting Graves disease. In this sample, this clonotype turned up many times. The sample's time point: newly diagnosed GD, antithyroid drugs for less than 3 months. PBMCs were the source of the RNA used for TCR sequencing. CDR3 regions were amplified by Arm-PCR using iRepertoire HTBI primers to build TCR beta libraries. TCRdb recomputed calls from the multiplex PCR reads with MiXCR, one row per CDR3 protein. The table shows 550,000 to 650,000 distinct CDR3 sequences, with about 16% occurring only once. In addition, the sample was reused for a study of T cells in Graves' hyperthyroidism and ophthalmopathy. From that paper: In simple terms, a model built on 13 V-J features told ophthalmopathy apart from stable hyperthyroidism.

The sequence came from a man between 18 and 35 years old with Graves disease. The sequences come from peripheral blood mononuclear cells (PBMCs), collected at new diagnosis, from a patient treated with antithyroid drugs.

CDR3 sequence: CASFPGTSNTGELFF. Here the CDR3 DNA reads TGTGCCAGCTTCCCCGGGACTTCGAACACCGGGGAGCTGTTTTTT. The rearrangement uses TRBV12-3 or TRBV12-4 and TRBJ2-2; TRBD2 might be the D (6 bases). The CDR3 extends over 15 amino acids. The V and J ends lost 8 bases and 0 bases respectively, with 13 bases between them.